The entry below gives a single T cell receptor beta chain sequence along with its context. The authors' processing: Amplifying reference gene primers gave estimates of nucleated cell counts. Produced via immunoSEQ multiplex PCR; TCRdb's table is partial and in-frame only. V and J calls and clone size are copied from that table; D and trimming were computed from the DNA. The data show some 400,000 clones, around 87% seen once. This sample is drawn from a study of blood T cell repertoires in COVID-19. There are 15 residues in the CDR3. Trimming cost V 5 bases and J 4 bases; bases outside gene matches: 6. Germline CDR1 and CDR2: MNHEY and SVGEGT.

Sequencing was carried out using peripheral blood. This receptor was identified in a woman aged 60-75 years with COVID-19, enrolled during active disease. The V and J genes are TRBV6-2 or TRBV6-3 and TRBJ2-2; TRBD1 agrees at 8 bases. CDR3 DNA: TGTGCCAGCAGTAGAGGACAGGGCCGCACCGGGGAGCTGTTTTTT. Its protein product is CASSRGQGRTGELFF.